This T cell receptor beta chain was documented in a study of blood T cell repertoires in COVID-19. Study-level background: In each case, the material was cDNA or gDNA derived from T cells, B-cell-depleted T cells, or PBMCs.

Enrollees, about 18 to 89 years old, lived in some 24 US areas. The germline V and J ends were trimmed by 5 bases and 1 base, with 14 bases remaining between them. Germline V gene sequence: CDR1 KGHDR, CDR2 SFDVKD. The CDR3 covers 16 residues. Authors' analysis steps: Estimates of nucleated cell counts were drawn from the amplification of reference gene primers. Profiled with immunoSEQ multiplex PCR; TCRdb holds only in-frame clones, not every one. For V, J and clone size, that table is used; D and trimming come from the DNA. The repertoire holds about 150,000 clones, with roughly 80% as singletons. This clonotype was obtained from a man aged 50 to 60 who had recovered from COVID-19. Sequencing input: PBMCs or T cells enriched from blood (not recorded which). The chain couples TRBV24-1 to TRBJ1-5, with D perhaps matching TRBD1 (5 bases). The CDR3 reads CATSAGGTGSNQPQHF. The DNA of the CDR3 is TGTGCCACCAGTGCGGGGGGTACGGGAAGCAATCAGCCCCAGCATTTT.